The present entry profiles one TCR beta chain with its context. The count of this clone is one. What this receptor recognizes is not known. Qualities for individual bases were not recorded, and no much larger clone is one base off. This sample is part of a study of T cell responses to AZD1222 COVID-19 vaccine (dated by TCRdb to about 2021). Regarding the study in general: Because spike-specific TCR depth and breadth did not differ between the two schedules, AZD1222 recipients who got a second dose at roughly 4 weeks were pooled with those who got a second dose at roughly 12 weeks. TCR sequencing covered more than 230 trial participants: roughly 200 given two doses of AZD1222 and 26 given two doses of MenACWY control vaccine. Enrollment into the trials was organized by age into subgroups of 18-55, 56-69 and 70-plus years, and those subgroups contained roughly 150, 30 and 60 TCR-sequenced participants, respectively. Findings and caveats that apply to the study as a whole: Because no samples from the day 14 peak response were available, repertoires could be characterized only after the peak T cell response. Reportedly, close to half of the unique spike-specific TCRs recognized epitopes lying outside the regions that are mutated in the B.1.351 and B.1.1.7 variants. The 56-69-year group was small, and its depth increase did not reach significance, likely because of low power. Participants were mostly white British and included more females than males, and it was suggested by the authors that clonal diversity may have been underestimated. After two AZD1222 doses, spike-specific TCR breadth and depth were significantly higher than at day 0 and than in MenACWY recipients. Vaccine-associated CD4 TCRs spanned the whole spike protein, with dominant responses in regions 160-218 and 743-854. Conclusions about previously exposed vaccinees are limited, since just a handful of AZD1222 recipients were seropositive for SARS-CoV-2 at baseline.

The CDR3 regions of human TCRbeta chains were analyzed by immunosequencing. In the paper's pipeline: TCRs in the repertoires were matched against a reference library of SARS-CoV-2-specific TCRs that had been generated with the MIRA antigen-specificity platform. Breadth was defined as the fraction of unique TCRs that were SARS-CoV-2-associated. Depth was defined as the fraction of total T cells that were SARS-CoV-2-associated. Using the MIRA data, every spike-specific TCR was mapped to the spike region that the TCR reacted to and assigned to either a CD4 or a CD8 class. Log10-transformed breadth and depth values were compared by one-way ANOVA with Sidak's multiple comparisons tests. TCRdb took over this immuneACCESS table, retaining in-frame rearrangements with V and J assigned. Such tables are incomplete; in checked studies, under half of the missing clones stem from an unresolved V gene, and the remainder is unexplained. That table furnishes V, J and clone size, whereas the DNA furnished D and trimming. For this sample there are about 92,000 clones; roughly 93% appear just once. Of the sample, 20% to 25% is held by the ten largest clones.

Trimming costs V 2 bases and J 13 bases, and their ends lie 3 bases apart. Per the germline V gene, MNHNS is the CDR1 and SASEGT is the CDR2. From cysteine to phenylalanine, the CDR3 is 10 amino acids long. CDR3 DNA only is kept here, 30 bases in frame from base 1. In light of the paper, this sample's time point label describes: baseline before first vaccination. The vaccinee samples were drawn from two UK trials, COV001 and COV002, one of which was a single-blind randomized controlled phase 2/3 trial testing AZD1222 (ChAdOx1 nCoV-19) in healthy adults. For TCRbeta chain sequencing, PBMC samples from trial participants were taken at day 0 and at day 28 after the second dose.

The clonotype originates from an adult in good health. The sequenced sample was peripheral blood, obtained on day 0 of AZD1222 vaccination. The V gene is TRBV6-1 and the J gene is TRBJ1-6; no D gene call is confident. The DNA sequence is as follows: TGTGCCAGCAGTGAAAACCCCCTCCACTTT. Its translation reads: CASSENPLHF.